These 11 T cell receptor beta chains came from one sample sequenced in a study of T-cell reconstitution after alpha-beta-depleted transplantation in children. Using unique molecular identifiers, the investigators prepared the TCRbeta library. TCRdb redid the calling of the PCR reads with MiXCR, one entry per CDR3 protein. The table has 500,000 to 750,000 distinct CDR3 sequences, 10% to 15% seen once. This specimen was PBMCs, mostly from graft donor cells, taken 360 days after TCRalphabeta/CD19-depleted stem cell transplant. The receptors come from a male patient aged 10-17 years who had a stem cell transplant for acute myeloid leukemia, so the T cells may come from the graft donor.

The V call is TRBV2, the J call TRBJ1-5; D is uncertain. The CDR3 has 14 amino acids. V was pared by 5 bases and J by 1 base, with 9 bases between. The germline V gene has CDR1 SNHLY and CDR2 FYNNEI. The CDR3 protein is CASSPLTSNQPQHF. The CDR3 DNA sequence: TGTGCCAGCAGTCCATTAACAAGCAATCAGCCCCAGCATTTT. Full variable domain (remainder filled in from reference TRBV2 and TRBJ1-5): EPEVTQTPSHQVTQMGQEVILRCVPISNHLYFYWYRQILGQKVEFLVSFYNNEISEKSEIFDDQFSVERPDGSNFTLKIRSTKLEDSAMYFCASSPLTSNQPQHFGDGTRLSIL.

J is TRBJ1-5 and V is TRBV6-2 or TRBV6-3, with 7 bases identical to TRBD1. This CDR3 has 17 amino acids. V lost 2 bases and J lost 3; bases outside the gene matches: 10. Germline V lookup: CDR1 MNHEY, CDR2 SVGEGT. In DNA, the CDR3 is TGTGCCAGCAGTTACGCCGGTTGGGACAGCATCAATCAGCCCCAGCATTTT. It specifies CASSYAGWDSINQPQHF.

This chain joins TRBV6-2 or TRBV6-3 and TRBJ2-6; TRBD2 might be the D (5 bases). The length of the CDR3 is 17 residues. Germline assignment: CDR1 MNHEY and CDR2 SVGEGT. The V and J ends lost 7 bases and 2 bases respectively, with 18 bases between them. The CDR3 protein is CASNRAGSATGANVLTF. The CDR3, as DNA: TGTGCCAGCAATCGGGCGGGTTCTGCAACTGGGGCCAACGTCCTGACTTTC.

This clonotype has only a few counts. V usage is TRBV14 and J usage is TRBJ2-1, with 7 bases lining up with TRBD2. J gave up 6 bases and V 4 bases, and 6 bases lay outside the gene matches. The CDR3 is 14 residues long. Germline V gene sequence: CDR1 SGHDN, CDR2 FVKESK. The CDR3: CASSLTSSGNEQFF. The CDR3 bases are TGTGCCAGCAGCCTGACTAGCTCTGGCAATGAGCAGTTCTTC.

This clonotype was detected ten times or more. The CDR3 here is CASSSLAGVHVVQQFF. CDR3 nucleotides: TGTGCCAGCAGTTCATTAGCGGGAGTCCATGTCGTTCAACAGTTCTTC. V is TRBV12-3 or TRBV12-4 and J is TRBJ2-1, with TRBD2 matching 9 bases. V lost 4 bases, J lost 13 bases, and 17 bases stayed unmatched. This CDR3 spans 16 amino acids.

Many counts were recorded for this clonotype. The chain uses TRBV7-6 and TRBJ2-7; D is possibly TRBD2 (5 bases). Germline CDR1 and CDR2: SGHVS and FNYEAQ. Trimming pared 8 bases from V and 5 bases from J, leaving 16 bases between. The CDR3 consists of 13 residues. The CDR3 DNA reads TGTGCCAGCTCCCCACTAGGTTTTAACGAGCAGTACTTC. The encoded protein is CASSPLGFNEQYF.

This clonotype showed up many times. The rearrangement uses TRBV29-1 and TRBJ2-7; possibly TRBD1 for D (6 bases). The length of the CDR3 is 12 residues. V was clipped by 6 bases and J by 3 bases, with 12 bases between them. Germline V gene data show CDR1 as SQVTM and CDR2 as ANQGSEA. CDR3 sequence: CSVAVQGYEQYF. CDR3 DNA: TGCAGCGTGGCCGTACAGGGCTACGAGCAGTACTTC.

Regarding this clonotype: A much larger clone lies one base from this, so it may be a read error. V gene TRBV9 combines with J gene TRBJ2-7; no reliable D call. The CDR3 covers 15 residues. V was cut by 4 bases and J by 4 bases, with 18 bases left in between. CDR1 is SGDLS, CDR2 YYNGEE, per germline. In DNA, the CDR3 is TGTGCCAGCAGCCCAAGGCACCCCTCTGGATACGAGCAGTACTTC. This encodes CASSPRHPSGYEQYF.

This clonotype was seen ten or more times. The J gene is TRBJ2-5, the V gene TRBV5-1; D is uncertain. The CDR3 is 16 residues long. Germline-derived CDR1 and CDR2 are SGHRS and YFSETQ. The V and J ends lost 0 bases and 0 bases respectively, with 12 bases between them. As DNA, the CDR3 is TGCGCCAGCAGCTTGGTGAGCAGGTCATACCAAGAGACCCAGTACTTC. This sequence encodes CASSLVSRSYQETQYF.

This chain uses TRBV10-3 with TRBJ2-1; 12 nucleotides agree with TRBD2. The germline CDR1 and CDR2 sequences are ENHRY and SYGVKD. This CDR3 region has 15 residues. After removal of 3 bases from V and 8 bases from J, the junction contained 5 bases not matched to a gene. The CDR3 DNA follows: TGTGCCATCAGTGATGGTCTAGCGGGAGGGGATGAGCAGTTCTTC. Its translation is CAISDGLAGGDEQFF.

The CDR3 region has the DNA TGTGCCAGCAGCCAGGGGCAGCTCAAATACCAAGAGACCCAGTACTTC. Residues: CASSQGQLKYQETQYF. The chain recombines TRBV14 with TRBJ2-5, with D tentatively TRBD1 (5 bases). V was cut by 3 bases and J by 0 bases, with 14 bases left in between. Germline V gives CDR1 SGHDN, CDR2 FVKESK. The CDR3 runs 16 residues.